The clone carrying this T cell receptor (beta chain) has more than one count but fewer than ten. The sample comes from a study of T-cell memory formation after mild COVID-19. V lost 3 bases, J lost 4 bases, and 4 bases stayed unmatched. CDR1 is MNHNS, CDR2 SASEGT, per germline. This CDR3 region has 14 residues. Sample barcodes and UMIs were carried by the TCR alpha and TCR beta cDNA libraries that 5'RACE generated with constant-segment primers. Each CDR3 protein is one row after TCRdb ran MiXCR on the 5' RACE reads. The sample lists about 560,000 distinct CDR3 sequences, approximately 15% occurring once.

The receptor's source is an adult woman who had mild COVID-19 (a few samples of this study predate the infection). Cell type and time point are not known. Specimen: PBMCs or a T cell subset sorted from them (not recorded which). V and J are TRBV6-1 and TRBJ1-1, with 8 positions matching TRBD1. DNA for the CDR3: TGTGCCAGCAGTGAGAACGGACAGGGCACTGAAGCTTTCTTT. It is translated as CASSENGQGTEAFF.